Listed below are T cell receptor beta chains from one sample, sequenced in a study of blood T cell repertoires in COVID-19. Clones were read by immunoSEQ multiplex PCR, and TCRdb kept only the in-frame ones, dropping some. The profile shows over 95,000 clones, approximately 79% of them singletons. Sequenced material: peripheral blood. These receptors came from a woman at least 80 years old with active or convalescent COVID-19. Both conserved end residues are part of each CDR3. The order of the fields is J gene, clone size, CDR3 length, V gene, D gene, CDR3 protein, CDR3 DNA. A D gene is named only where the DNA matches it firmly. Some rows have no size entry. The others give once, few or many, or a class for an expanded clone.

>TRBJ2-7|.|15|TRBV5-1|.
CASSEVGERAYEQYF
TGCGCCAGCAGCGAGGTCGGGGAGAGAGCCTACGAGCAGTACTTC
>TRBJ1-2|.|12|TRBV5-6|.
CASSFLSYGYTF
TGTGCCAGCAGCTTCCTCTCTTATGGCTACACCTTC
>TRBJ2-1|.|12|TRBV5-1|.
CASSRWGVEQFF
TGTGCCAGCAGCCGCTGGGGGGTTGAGCAGTTCTTC
>TRBJ1-1|.|16|TRBV6-1|TRBD1
CASSEFQQGANTEAFF
TGTGCCAGCAGTGAGTTCCAGCAGGGGGCGAACACTGAAGCTTTCTTT
>TRBJ2-2|few|18|TRBV7-9|.
CASSVEEGAGRNTGELFF
TGTGCCAGCAGCGTAGAGGAGGGGGCAGGGAGGAACACCGGGGAGCTGTTTTTT
>TRBJ2-5|once|14|TRBV4-2|TRBD2
CASSQGWGGETQYF
TGTGCCAGCAGCCAAGGCTGGGGGGGAGAGACCCAGTACTTC
>TRBJ1-2|once|14|TRBV28|TRBD1
CASNGQGAYYGYTF
TGTGCCAGCAACGGACAGGGGGCGTACTATGGCTACACCTTC
>TRBJ2-7|.|16|TRBV28|.
CASSPQGWAGIHEQYF
TGTGCCAGCAGTCCCCAGGGGTGGGCAGGGATACACGAGCAGTACTTC
>TRBJ2-7|.|15|TRBV9|.
CASSVSDGGSYEQYF
TGTGCCAGCAGCGTATCGGACGGAGGCTCCTACGAGCAGTACTTC
>TRBJ2-1|few|14|TRBV6-4|TRBD2
CASSPGLAPSEQFF
TGTGCCAGCAGCCCGGGACTAGCTCCCAGTGAGCAGTTCTTC
>TRBJ2-3|.|12|TRBV10-3|.
CATQSGADTQYF
TGTGCCACCCAATCAGGGGCAGATACGCAGTATTTT
>TRBJ2-7|many|18|TRBV6-4|TRBD2
CASSDSTDTSGSAGEQYF
TGTGCCAGCAGTGACTCTACTGATACTAGCGGGAGTGCTGGGGAGCAGTACTTC
>TRBJ2-2|few|15|TRBV5-1|TRBD2
CASSSGLADGGELFF
TGTGCCAGCAGCTCGGGACTAGCCGATGGCGGGGAGCTGTTTTTT
>TRBJ1-6|.|14|TRBV5-1|.
CASSFGDKSAPLHF
TGCGCCAGCAGCTTTGGGGACAAGTCTGCCCCCCTCCACTTT
>TRBJ2-7|.|15|TRBV6-1|TRBD1
CASSEYGTGVYEQYF
TGTGCCAGCAGTGAATATGGGACAGGGGTCTACGAGCAGTACTTC
>TRBJ1-2|few|15|TRBV19|.
CASSISGGANYGYTF
TGTGCCAGTAGTATTTCTGGGGGCGCAAACTATGGCTACACCTTC
>TRBJ1-2|.|14|TRBV7-9|.
CASSLSSLNYGYTF
TGTGCCAGCAGCTTATCGTCCCTTAACTATGGCTACACCTTC
>TRBJ2-2|.|14|TRBV10-2|.
CASSENRYTGELFF
TGCGCCAGCAGTGAGAATAGATACACCGGGGAGCTGTTTTTT
>TRBJ2-1|.|15|TRBV19|TRBD2
CASSPTSGGYNEQFF
TGTGCCAGTAGCCCGACTAGCGGGGGGTACAATGAGCAGTTCTTC
>TRBJ2-6|.|16|TRBV19|.
CASSPDSMAGANVLTF
TGTGCCAGTAGCCCGGACAGCATGGCTGGGGCCAACGTCCTGACTTTC
>TRBJ2-5|.|14|TRBV27|.
CASSFGTLQETQYF
TGTGCCAGCAGTTTCGGGACTTTACAAGAGACCCAGTACTTC
>TRBJ2-4|.|13|TRBV28|.
CASRYRAKNIQYF
TGTGCCAGCAGATACAGGGCCAAAAACATTCAGTACTTC
>TRBJ1-4|.|14|TRBV28|.
CASSLNRPNEKLFF
TGTGCCAGCAGTTTAAACAGACCTAATGAAAAACTGTTTTTT
>TRBJ2-7|.|14|TRBV5-4|TRBD2
CASSSGGEGYEQYF
TGTGCCAGCAGCTCTGGGGGGGAGGGCTACGAGCAGTACTTC
>TRBJ1-1|.|16|TRBV27|.
CASSPLLGLGVTEAFF
TGTGCCAGCAGTCCACTTCTGGGGTTAGGGGTCACTGAAGCTTTCTTT
>TRBJ1-5|few|14|TRBV6-1|.
CASSEGGGFQPQHF
TGTGCCAGCAGTGAAGGAGGAGGGTTTCAGCCCCAGCATTTT
>TRBJ1-1|once|12|TRBV28|.
CASSTTGTEAFF
TGTGCCAGCAGCACGACCGGGACTGAAGCTTTCTTT
>TRBJ2-1|.|16|TRBV19|TRBD2
CASSRGLAGGYGEQFF
TGTGCCAGTAGCCGGGGACTAGCGGGAGGATATGGTGAGCAGTTCTTC
>TRBJ2-7|.|11|TRBV6-5|TRBD1
CAGQGGYEQYF
TGTGCCGGACAGGGTGGCTACGAGCAGTACTTC
>TRBJ1-2|.|15|TRBV28|TRBD1
CASSAGQGAGGGYTF
TGTGCCAGCAGTGCGGGACAGGGGGCGGGGGGTGGCTACACCTTC
>TRBJ1-4|.|16|TRBV7-9|TRBD1
CASSLGFGTGDEKLFF
TGTGCCAGCAGCTTAGGGTTCGGGACAGGGGATGAAAAACTGTTTTTT
>TRBJ1-1|once|16|TRBV9|TRBD1
CASSVGTGWMNTEAFF
TGTGCCAGCAGCGTAGGGACAGGGTGGATGAACACTGAAGCTTTCTTT
>TRBJ2-1|.|13|TRBV5-5|TRBD2
CASSSRLADEQFF
TGTGCCAGCAGCTCCCGACTAGCGGATGAGCAGTTCTTC
>TRBJ2-2|.|15|TRBV6-5|.
CASSSPTRGTGELFF
TGTGCCAGCAGTTCCCCAACAAGGGGTACCGGGGAGCTGTTTTTT
>TRBJ1-6|.|17|TRBV5-6|.
CASSPASGSSYNSPLHF
TGTGCCAGCAGCCCGGCTTCGGGGTCAAGTTATAATTCACCTCTCCACTTT
>TRBJ1-5|.|18|TRBV7-2|.
CASSLAITGPVSNQPQHF
TGTGCCAGCAGCTTAGCGATTACAGGACCCGTTAGCAATCAGCCCCAGCATTTT
>TRBJ1-4|once|17|TRBV6-2/TRBV6-3|TRBD1
CASSTKVPGQGYEKLFF
TGTGCCAGCAGCACCAAAGTCCCTGGACAGGGATATGAAAAACTGTTTTTT
>TRBJ2-1|.|18|TRBV11-2|TRBD2
CASSLIALAGVSNNEQFF
TGTGCCAGCAGCTTAATTGCGCTAGCGGGAGTTTCGAACAATGAGCAGTTCTTC
>TRBJ2-2|.|15|TRBV25-1|.
CASSRAGVNTGELFF
TGTGCCAGCAGTCGTGCAGGGGTGAACACCGGGGAGCTGTTTTTT
>TRBJ2-7|.|13|TRBV11-2|.
CASSWDNSYEQYF
TGTGCCAGCAGCTGGGACAACTCCTACGAGCAGTACTTC
>TRBJ2-7|once|11|TRBV19|.
CASAGAHEQYF
TGTGCTAGCGCGGGGGCCCACGAGCAGTACTTC
>TRBJ2-1|.|15|TRBV10-3|.
CAISEPDSGGNEQFF
TGTGCCATCAGTGAGCCGGACTCAGGGGGGAATGAGCAGTTCTTC
>TRBJ2-1|.|15|TRBV24-1|TRBD1
CATSIRDRAYNEQFF
TGTGCCACCAGTATTCGAGACAGGGCCTACAATGAGCAGTTCTTC
>TRBJ2-1|.|13|TRBV5-4|TRBD2
CASSFTSDNEQFF
TGTGCCAGCAGCTTTACTAGCGACAATGAGCAGTTCTTC
>TRBJ2-1|.|14|TRBV19|.
CASRTGRAYNEQFF
TGTGCCAGTAGGACGGGGAGAGCCTACAATGAGCAGTTCTTC
>TRBJ2-7|.|13|TRBV6-6|TRBD1
CASSRGYRYEQYF
TGTGCCAGCAGCAGGGGGTACCGCTACGAGCAGTACTTC
>TRBJ2-1|.|16|TRBV7-6|.
CASSPTIAASYNEQFF
TGTGCCAGCAGCCCCACTATAGCGGCGTCCTACAATGAGCAGTTCTTC
>TRBJ2-1|few|15|TRBV7-8|TRBD2
CASSLVLAGVEEQFF
TGTGCCAGCAGCTTAGTACTAGCGGGAGTGGAAGAGCAGTTCTTC
>TRBJ2-1|few|13|TRBV19|TRBD1
CASSFTGVSEQFF
TGTGCCAGTAGTTTTACAGGGGTTAGTGAGCAGTTCTTC
>TRBJ2-7|few|14|TRBV18|TRBD1
CASSPAGTDYEQYF
TGTGCCAGCTCACCAGCCGGGACAGACTACGAGCAGTACTTC
>TRBJ2-1|.|13|TRBV7-2|.
CASSSSAYNEQFF
TGTGCCAGCAGCTCTTCAGCCTACAATGAGCAGTTCTTC
>TRBJ2-1|.|16|TRBV5-3|TRBD2
CARSFPLAGGHNEQFF
TGTGCCAGAAGCTTCCCACTAGCGGGAGGGCACAATGAGCAGTTCTTC
>TRBJ2-1|.|13|TRBV7-2|.
CASSRTLGSEQFF
TGTGCCAGCAGCCGAACACTAGGGAGTGAGCAGTTCTTC